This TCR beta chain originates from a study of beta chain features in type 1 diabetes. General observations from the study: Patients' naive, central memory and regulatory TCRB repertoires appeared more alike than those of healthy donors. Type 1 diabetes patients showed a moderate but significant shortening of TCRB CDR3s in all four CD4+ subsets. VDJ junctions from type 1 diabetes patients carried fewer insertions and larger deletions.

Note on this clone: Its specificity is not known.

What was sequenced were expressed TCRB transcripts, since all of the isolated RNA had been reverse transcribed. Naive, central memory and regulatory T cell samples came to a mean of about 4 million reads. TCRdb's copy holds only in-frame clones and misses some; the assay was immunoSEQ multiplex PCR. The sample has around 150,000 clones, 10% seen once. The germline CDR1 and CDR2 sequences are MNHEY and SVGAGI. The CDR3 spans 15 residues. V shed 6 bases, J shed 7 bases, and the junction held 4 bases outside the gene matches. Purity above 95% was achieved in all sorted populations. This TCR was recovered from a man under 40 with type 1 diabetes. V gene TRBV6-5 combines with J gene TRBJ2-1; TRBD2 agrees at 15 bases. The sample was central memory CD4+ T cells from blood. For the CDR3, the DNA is TGTGCCAGCAGACGGGGGACTAGCGGGAGGAATGAGCAGTTCTTC. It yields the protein CASRRGTSGRNEQFF.